The rows below give T cell receptor beta chains drawn from one sample of a study of CD8+CD57+ T cells in acquired aplastic anemia. A single record per CDR3 protein comes from TCRdb applying MiXCR to the reads. The sample holds fewer than 300,000 distinct CDR3 sequences, approximately 79% seen once. The sequencing sample was made of sorted CD4+, CD8+, or CD8+CD57+ T cells (not recorded which) from PBMCs. The receptor source for this set is a human donor with aplastic anemia. The CDR3 runs from the conserved cysteine through the conserved F or W. The D gene is left open where the match is weak. The size of a clone is reported for some rows only, either as once, few or many, or as a class for expanded clones.

v_call	d_call	clone_size	j_call	cdr3_aa	cdr3_nt
TRBV6-5	.	.	TRBJ1-2	CASRYVQGNYDEYFF	TGTGCCAGCAGATACGTGCAGGGCAACTACGATGAGTACTTCTTC
TRBV7-2	.	once	TRBJ1-2	CASSLGRDGLPYDYTF	TGTGCCAGCAGCTTGGGGAGGGACGGGCTCCCCTACGACTACACCTTC
TRBV6-4	.	.	TRBJ2-7	CASGDFVTDTQYF	TGTGCCAGCGGTGACTTTGTCACAGACACGCAGTACTTC
TRBV24-1	.	.	TRBJ1-2	CASSPHGGNSGNTF	TGTGCCAGCAGCCCCCACGGCGGAAACTCTGGAAACACCTTC
TRBV10-2	.	.	TRBJ1-1	CASRVSNTEAFF	TGCGCCAGCAGGGTGTCGAACACTGAAGCTTTCTTT
TRBV9	.	once	TRBJ1-6	CASSVGQTYSPLHF	TGTGCCAGCAGCGTAGGGCAGACCTATTCACCCCTCCACTTT
TRBV7-8	.	.	TRBJ1-1	CASSLAGGPLTKTEAFF	TGTGCCAGCAGCTTAGCGGGCGGTCCCCTTACGAAGACTGAAGCTTTCTTT
TRBV7-4	.	.	TRBJ1-4	CASSIVVTSSTSGFF	.
TRBV12-5	.	few	TRBJ2-1	CATLGDSSYNEQFF	TGTGCTACCCTCGGGGATAGCTCCTACAATGAGCAGTTCTTC
TRBV7-9	.	once	TRBJ2-4	CASGGAGHILYF	TGTGCCAGCGGAGGAGCTGGCCACATTCTGTACTTC
TRBV11-1	.	.	TRBJ2-7	CASSLDVASYEQYF	TGTGCCAGCAGCCTCGACGTGGCCTCCTACGAGCAGTACTTC
TRBV7-8	.	.	TRBJ2-3	CATSLAVGAGEQYF	TGTGCCACCAGTCTTGCGGTAGGGGCAGGTGAGCAGTATTTT
TRBV7-2	TRBD2	once	TRBJ2-1	CASLVGGTSHLAEQFF	TGTGCCAGTCTAGTAGGTGGGACTAGTCATTTGGCTGAGCAGTTCTTC
TRBV15	.	.	TRBJ2-1	CATKRGGNGEDEQFF	TGTGCCACCAAGAGAGGCGGAAACGGGGAGGATGAGCAGTTCTTC
TRBV7-3	.	.	TRBJ1-1	CASSLDLTGNTIYFF	TGTGCCAGCAGCTTAGATCTCACTGGGAACACTATATATTTCTTT
TRBV15	.	.	TRBJ2-7	CPTNGRGLAYEQYF	TGTCCCACCAACGGGCGAGGCCTAGCCTACGAGCAGTACTTC
TRBV25-1	.	.	TRBJ2-5	CASSSGQYQETQYF	TGTGCCAGCAGCTCTGGACAGTACCAAGAGACCCAGTACTTC
TRBV11-3	.	.	TRBJ2-1	CASSWVLAGDEQFF	TGTGCCAGCAGCTGGGTACTAGCCGGAGATGAGCAGTTCTTC
TRBV7-9	.	.	TRBJ2-3	CASSVQCGGSTDTQYF	TGTGCCAGCAGCGTTCAATGCGGCGGAAGCACCGATACGCAGTATTTT
TRBV7-9	.	once	TRBJ2-3	CASGVRGRGGQDF	TGTGCCAGCGGCGTTCGAGGAAGAGGTGGGCAGGATTTT
TRBV7-4	.	.	TRBJ2-3	CASSVGASAADTQYF	TGTGCCAGCAGCGTAGGGGCCAGCGCCGCAGATACGCAGTATTTT
TRBV7-2	.	.	TRBJ2-3	CASSLRVQRVGDSQYF	TGTGCCAGCAGCTTACGGGTACAGAGGGTTGGTGATTCGCAGTATTTT
TRBV7-9	.	once	TRBJ1-2	CASSLGGTGGYTF	TGTGCCAGCAGCCTAGGCGGTACCGGTGGCTACACGTTC
TRBV5-5	TRBD2	.	TRBJ2-1	CASSLGLAGVPYNEQFF	TGTGCCAGCAGCCTTGGACTAGCGGGAGTGCCCTACAATGAGCAGTTCTTC
TRBV6-1	TRBD2	.	TRBJ2-2	CASQGIAGDTGELFF	TGTGCCAGCCAGGGAATAGCGGGGGACACCGGGGAGCTGTTTTTT
TRBV11-3	.	.	TRBJ2-2	CASSLGERNGELRF	TGTGCCAGCAGCTTAGGAGAACGGAACGGGGAGCTGCGTTTT
TRBV9	.	.	TRBJ1-2	CASGVAGNRQYFGYTF	.
TRBV19	.	.	TRBJ1-6	CASSMDSENSPLHF	TGTGCCAGTAGTATGGATTCGGAGAATTCACCCCTCCACTTT
TRBV9	.	.	TRBJ1-2	CASSVYQNSYNEPF	TGTGCCAGCAGCGTATACCAGAACTCCTACAATGAGCCCTTC
TRBV29-1	.	many	TRBJ1-6	CTGRGAGHIGGIHNSPLHF	TGCACCGGTAGGGGGGCAGGCCACATTGGAGGTATCCATAATTCACCCCTCCACTTT
TRBV5-8	.	.	TRBJ2-1	CASSFTSPRDSRYNEQFF	TGTGCCAGCAGCTTTACTAGCCCCCGGGACTCCCGCTACAATGAGCAGTTCTTC
TRBV9	.	.	TRBJ2-7	CASGKGGALLYEKYF	TGTGCCAGCGGGAAAGGGGGGGCACTACTGTATGAGAAGTACTTC
TRBV12-3/TRBV12-4	.	.	TRBJ1-3	CASSGTDGNTIYF	TGTGCCAGCAGCGGGACGGATGGAAACACCATATATTTT
TRBV5-6	.	.	TRBJ2-3	CASSLGVAGATDTQYF	TGTGCCAGCAGCTTGGGAGTGGCGGGGGCCACAGATACGCAGTATTTT
TRBV2	TRBD1	few	TRBJ1-2	CASSDQGDYGYTF	TGTGCCAGCAGTGATCAGGGGGACTATGGCTACACCTTC
TRBV11-3	TRBD1	.	TRBJ2-5	CASSLQVTGETQYF	TGTGCCAGCAGCTTACAGGTGACAGGGGAGACCCAGTACTTC
TRBV7-2	.	.	TRBJ2-3	CASSGWDGWGTQYF	TGTGCCAGCAGCGGATGGGACGGGTGGGGTACGCAGTATTTT
TRBV20-1	.	few	TRBJ2-1	CSARTDRDYNEQFF	TGCAGTGCTAGGACGGACAGAGACTACAATGAGCAGTTCTTC
TRBV9	.	.	TRBJ1-1	CASSVEEDPQVNTEAFF	TGTGCCAGCAGCGTAGAGGAAGATCCCCAGGTTAATACTGAAGCTTTCTTT
TRBV9	TRBD1	.	TRBJ1-2	CASSGRRDRLVYGYTF	TGTGCCAGCAGCGGTAGAAGGGACAGGCTCGTATATGGCTACACCTTC
TRBV5-5	TRBD2	few	TRBJ2-1	CASSFETSGGSDEQFF	TGTGCCAGCAGCTTCGAAACAAGCGGGGGGAGCGATGAGCAGTTCTTC
TRBV5-4	.	.	TRBJ2-3	CASSQEANTQYF	TGCGCCAGCAGCCAAGAAGCAAATACGCAGTATTTT
TRBV15	.	.	TRBJ2-7	CASSWEDGKDEQYF	TGTGCCAGCAGTTGGGAGGATGGTAAAGATGAGCAGTACTTC
TRBV7-3	TRBD1	.	TRBJ2-5	CASRDRGTGRQYYYF	TGTGCCAGCAGGGACAGGGGCACAGGTAGACAGTATTATTACTTC
TRBV7-2	.	.	TRBJ2-1	CASSFGGLHGWFF	TGTGCCAGCAGCTTTGGGGGCTTGCATGGGTGGTTCTTC
TRBV9	TRBD1	.	TRBJ2-5	CASSPGTGGGYAQYF	TGTGCCAGCAGCCCGGGGACAGGGGGCGGCTACGCGCAGTACTTC
TRBV7-8	.	.	TRBJ2-3	CASSLAGGPKAQYF	TGTGCCAGCAGCTTAGCGGGAGGTCCGAAGGCGCAGTATTTT
TRBV7-9	TRBD2	.	TRBJ2-3	CASSFARSGGRDYF	TGTGCCAGCAGCTTTGCGAGAAGCGGGGGGAGGGATTATTTT
TRBV7-9	.	.	TRBJ2-3	CASSLPPQTLTQDF	TGTGCCAGCAGCTTACCGCCACAGACCCTGACGCAGGATTTT
TRBV9	TRBD1	.	TRBJ2-1	CASSVGTDTRYFEQFF	TGTGCCAGCAGCGTTGGGACAGATACGCGGTATTTTGAGCAGTTCTTC
TRBV7-8	TRBD2	.	TRBJ2-5	CASSYARGSHETHYF	TGTGCCAGCAGCTATGCGCGGGGGTCCCATGAGACCCATTACTTC
TRBV20-1	.	.	TRBJ2-3	CSARGRDSYTDTQYF	TGCAGTGCTAGAGGCAGAGACAGTTACACAGATACGCAGTATTTT
TRBV12-3/TRBV12-4	.	.	TRBJ1-4	CADRYGGGREKLFF	TGTGCCGATCGGTATGGAGGGGGACGTGAAAAACTGTTTTTT
TRBV7-9	.	few	TRBJ2-5	CASSLGSGAGEQYYF	TGTGCCAGCAGCTTAGGATCGGGGGCCGGGGAGCAGTACTACTTC
TRBV19	.	.	TRBJ1-5	CASSLTRGPDTQHF	TGTGCCAGTAGCCTAACTAGAGGGCCTGACACGCAGCATTTT
TRBV7-2	.	.	TRBJ2-3	CASSLPLGGEHTQYF	TGTGCCAGCAGCTTACCGCTAGGGGGAGAACATACGCAGTATTTT
TRBV2	.	.	TRBJ2-1	CFSSNGGSHEQFF	TGTTTCAGCAGTAATGGGGGGAGCCATGAGCAGTTCTTC
TRBV7-3	.	.	TRBJ2-5	CATSRHSSPETQYF	TGTGCCACCAGCAGGCACTCCAGCCCAGAGACCCAGTACTTC